This TCR beta chain was profiled in a study of T cell responses to AZD1222 COVID-19 vaccine (dated by TCRdb to about 2021). Notes on the research overall: AZD1222 recipients with second doses at about 4 weeks or about 12 weeks were pooled, because spike-specific TCR depth and breadth did not differ between schedules. TCR sequencing was performed for 233 trial participants, of whom approximately 200 were given two doses of AZD1222 and around 25 were given two doses of MenACWY control vaccine. Enrollment into the trials was organized by age into subgroups of 18-55, 56-69 and 70-plus years, and those subgroups contained about 160, 30 and 59 TCR-sequenced participants, respectively. The paper as a whole reports these results and caveats: After two AZD1222 doses, spike-specific TCR breadth and depth were significantly higher than at day 0 and than in MenACWY recipients. Because no day 14 peak-response samples were available, repertoires were characterized only after the peak T cell response. In the small 56-69-year group, the increase in depth fell short of significance, most likely because of low power. The whole spike protein was spanned by vaccine-associated CD4 TCRs, and dominant responses were seen in regions 160-218 and 743-854. Nearly half of unique spike-specific TCRs reportedly recognized epitopes outside regions mutated in the B.1.351 and B.1.1.7 variants. Participants were mostly white British and included more females than males, and it was suggested by the authors that clonal diversity may have been underestimated. Conclusions about previously exposed vaccinees are limited, since just six AZD1222 recipients were seropositive for SARS-CoV-2 at baseline.

Taken with the paper, the label for time point translates to: baseline before first vaccination. Vaccinee samples came from UK trials COV001 and COV002, including a single-blind randomized controlled phase 2/3 trial of AZD1222 (ChAdOx1 nCoV-19) in healthy adults. For TCRbeta chain sequencing, PBMC samples were collected from trial participants at day 0 and at day 28 after the second dose. The CDR3 regions of human TCRbeta chains were analyzed by immunosequencing. The study's own analysis went as follows. Repertoire TCRs were matched against a reference library of SARS-CoV-2-specific TCRs generated with the MIRA antigen-specificity platform. Breadth was defined as the fraction of unique TCRs that were SARS-CoV-2-associated. Depth was defined as the fraction of total T cells that were SARS-CoV-2-associated. Using the MIRA data, each spike-specific TCR was assigned both to the spike region to which the TCR was reactive and to a CD4 or CD8 class. Log10-transformed breadth and depth values were compared by one-way ANOVA with Sidak's multiple comparisons tests. TCRdb re-hosts the immuneACCESS table, in-frame sequences only. Its copies lack some clones; in the studies checked, an unresolved V gene accounts for under half of them, and the cause for the rest is not known. The V and J calls and clone size come from that table; D and trimming were worked out from the DNA. Present in this sample are more than 100,000 clones, roughly 90% of which were seen just once. The ten biggest clones cover 1.5% to 2% of the sample.

Worth noting for this clone: The clone's antigen remains unknown. Base quality data are lacking; no much larger clone is found one base away.

V is pared back by 1 base and J by 3 bases, with 7 bases lying between the germline termini. From the cysteine through the phenylalanine, the CDR3 covers 13 amino acids. Just CDR3 DNA is preserved here, 39 bases in frame from base 1. Recombination linked TRBV12-3 or TRBV12-4 to TRBJ2-7, and perhaps TRBD1 as D gene, on 6 matching bases. The origin of this receptor is an adult in good health. Sequencing used peripheral blood, obtained on day 0 of AZD1222 vaccination. CDR3 sequence: CASSLVQGYEQYF. Read as DNA, the sequence is TGTGCCAGCAGTTTAGTACAGGGCTACGAGCAGTACTTC.